This T cell receptor beta chain appears in the sequencing data of a study of regulatory T cells in long-lasting Graves disease. Across the study: The study enrolled newly diagnosed Graves' patients on antithyroid drugs under 3 months.

This clonotype turned up a few times. Antigen: not known. Sample time point: newly diagnosed GD, antithyroid drugs for less than 3 months. Isolated PBMC RNA provided the starting material for the TCR library. Trimming removed 3 bases from V and 5 bases from J, with 11 bases in between. This CDR3 region has 13 residues. From germline, CDR1 is SGDLS and CDR2 YYNGEE. Building the TCR beta libraries relied on iRepertoire HTBI primers, and CDR3 regions underwent Arm-PCR. MiXCR was run by TCRdb on the multiplex PCR reads, yielding one entry per CDR3 protein. The profile shows some 370,000 distinct CDR3 sequences, approximately 10% of them singletons. General study findings and limits: Patients with persistent Graves' had lower TCR diversity than newly diagnosed patients.

The same data also contributed to another study, on T cells in Graves' hyperthyroidism and ophthalmopathy.

The chain is built from TRBV9 and TRBJ2-5; no clear D gene. Sequenced material: peripheral blood mononuclear cells (PBMCs), taken at new diagnosis, from a patient treated with antithyroid drugs. This clonotype was obtained from a woman in her late teens or twenties with Graves disease. In nucleotides, the CDR3 is TGTGCCAGCAGCGCAAGACCTTTGGAGACCCAGTACTTC. Translating it yields CASSARPLETQYF.